This T cell receptor beta chain comes out of a study of shared clonotypes between healthy human individuals. The study's findings and limits: The study generally estimated greater richness for naive than memory subsets.

This CDR3 is 15 amino acids long. The germline V gene encodes CDR1 SGHAT and CDR2 FQNNGV. Only in-frame clones appear in the TCRdb table, and some are missing; sequencing was by immunoSEQ multiplex PCR. The sample has about 680,000 clones, about two thirds seen once; the top ten hold roughly 1.8%. Worth noting for this clone: Its cognate antigen is unknown.

The sequence was obtained from a woman in her twenties or thirties in good health. The chain is built from TRBV11-2 and TRBJ2-7; D possibly uses TRBD1 or TRBD2 (5 bases each). The J call is in doubt because the DNA end fits TRBJ2-1 better. The sequenced sample was memory CD4+ T cells sorted from blood. The subset was: CD45RA-negative fraction. CDR3 sequence (DNA): TGTGCCAGCAGCGATTTCATGGGGGAATACAATGAGCAGTTCTTC. Translating it yields CASSDFMGEYNEQFF.